Listed below are T cell receptor beta chains from one sample, sequenced in a study of T cells in Graves' hyperthyroidism and ophthalmopathy. A single record per CDR3 protein comes from TCRdb applying MiXCR to the multiplex PCR reads. The table lists more than 350,000 distinct CDR3 sequences, more than 12% of them singletons. Sequenced sample: blood. Receptors were obtained from a woman aged 30 to 39 with Graves' hyperthyroidism. Each CDR3 is given without its conserved first and last residue. For some rows the clone size is stated as once, few or many, or as a class when expanded; others skip it.

few	TRBV24-1	TRBJ2-1	ATSSRYTVGHNEQF
.	TRBV24-1	TRBJ1-2	ATSDWTAFGYT
many	TRBV10-2	TRBJ1-5	ASSTGDGQPQH
few	TRBV20-1	TRBJ2-7	SARVTLAEVHGGQY
.	TRBV12-3/TRBV12-4	TRBJ2-1	ASSLKASGGPYNEQF
.	TRBV6-6	TRBJ2-5	ASSYGAGDQETQY
.	TRBV3-1	TRBJ2-5	ASRSQGAKPFQY
many	TRBV29-1	TRBJ2-7	SVPSGSYEQY
.	TRBV29-1	TRBJ2-1	SGTGQGAENEQF
.	TRBV24-1	TRBJ2-1	ATVPGLAGGVSEQF
few	TRBV10-2	TRBJ2-7	ASSARLAGRTYEQY
many	TRBV6-1	TRBJ2-1	ASSFKGPAGVNEQF
many	TRBV12-3/TRBV12-4	TRBJ2-1	ASSSRYAYNEQF
.	TRBV6-5	TRBJ2-3	ASSYITSGARGTQY
many	TRBV20-1	TRBJ2-1	SATDRGYEQF
.	TRBV7-2	TRBJ1-6	ASSPLGQQYSPLH
.	TRBV28	TRBJ1-3	ASSPRPGNTIY
few	TRBV29-1	TRBJ2-3	SVEFRVGQGAYTQY
many	TRBV11-2	TRBJ2-7	ASSLVQGSPYEQY
.	TRBV30	TRBJ2-7	AWSVRFEQY
.	TRBV7-3	TRBJ2-1	ASSISATGYNEQF
many	TRBV29-1	TRBJ1-1	SVVTPFFTEAF
few	TRBV20-1	TRBJ1-2	SARGRETNYGYT
many	TRBV6-7	TRBJ2-2	ATWYGTLEDTGELF
many	TRBV4-2	TRBJ2-7	ASSHEHLPTYEQY
many	TRBV12-3/TRBV12-4	TRBJ2-3	ASSLRQGAYDTQY
many	TRBV2	TRBJ2-3	ASSAISGRITDTQY
many	TRBV6-2/TRBV6-3	TRBJ2-7	ASSDRVYEQY
few	TRBV15	TRBJ1-3	ATKGAVYWVRSGNTIY
few	TRBV24-1	TRBJ2-1	ATTSHGSRYNEQF
once	TRBV11-2	TRBJ2-7	ASSLEVGVPYEQY
many	TRBV20-1	TRBJ2-1	SARGRSSTGISYNEQF
.	TRBV7-9	TRBJ1-5	ASSHDTSNQPQH
.	TRBV3-1	TRBJ1-1	ASSRLRGAEAF
many	TRBV6-2/TRBV6-3	TRBJ2-7	ASSKSGNYEQY
many	TRBV5-1	TRBJ2-5	ASRPRGTGEETQY
.	TRBV7-9	TRBJ1-6	ASSFFQATYNSPLH
.	TRBV20-1	TRBJ1-5	SAELQGFGQPQH
.	TRBV20-1	TRBJ1-5	SAPTFKGSGQPQH
.	TRBV20-1	TRBJ2-2	SARVRGPYPGELF
.	TRBV29-1	TRBJ2-1	SARPRLAGGGSEQF
many	TRBV18	TRBJ2-2	ASSPRLVPNTGELF
many	TRBV5-6	TRBJ2-7	ASSTGTGWYEQY
many	TRBV5-1	TRBJ2-1	ASSGGGGRSDEQF
.	TRBV29-1	TRBJ1-2	SVEDLRTDGYT
many	TRBV6-1	TRBJ2-5	ASSPTGGGRQETQY
many	TRBV11-2	TRBJ2-1	ASSFSGGNEQF
many	TRBV11-1	TRBJ1-1	ASSPDRVAEAF
few	TRBV6-5	TRBJ1-1	ASSNRVEAF
many	TRBV28	TRBJ2-3	ASSLVGKSTDTQY
many	TRBV3-1	TRBJ2-1	ASSLGPQYNEQF
.	TRBV6-1	TRBJ2-3	ASSDHYSVRADTQY